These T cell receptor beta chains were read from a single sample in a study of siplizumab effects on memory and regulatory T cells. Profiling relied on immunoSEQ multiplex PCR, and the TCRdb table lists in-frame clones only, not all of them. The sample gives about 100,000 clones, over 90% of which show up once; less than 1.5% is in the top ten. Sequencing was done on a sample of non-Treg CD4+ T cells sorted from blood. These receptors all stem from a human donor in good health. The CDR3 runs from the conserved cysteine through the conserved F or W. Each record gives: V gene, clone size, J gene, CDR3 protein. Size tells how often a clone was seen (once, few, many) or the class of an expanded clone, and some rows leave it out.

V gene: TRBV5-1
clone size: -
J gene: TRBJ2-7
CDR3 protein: CASSVSAGGYEQYF

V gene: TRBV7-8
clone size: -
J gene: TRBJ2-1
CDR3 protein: CASSLRRISSYNEQFF

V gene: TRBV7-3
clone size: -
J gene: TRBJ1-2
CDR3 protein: CASSPQAGQRAYGYTF

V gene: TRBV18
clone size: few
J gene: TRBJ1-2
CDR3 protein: CASSLIDGDGYTF

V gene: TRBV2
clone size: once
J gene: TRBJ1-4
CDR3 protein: CASRGTGGVEKLFF

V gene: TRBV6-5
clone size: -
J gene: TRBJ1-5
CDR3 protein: CASSSLGGNQPQHF

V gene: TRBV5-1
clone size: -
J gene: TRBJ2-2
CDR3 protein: CASSRTSGNTGELFF

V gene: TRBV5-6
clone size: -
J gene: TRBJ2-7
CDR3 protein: CASSLLQGTYEQYF

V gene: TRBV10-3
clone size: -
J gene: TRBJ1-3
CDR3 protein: CAISGTGIVSGNTIYF

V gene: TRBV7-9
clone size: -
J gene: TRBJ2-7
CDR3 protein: CASSRGAYEQYF

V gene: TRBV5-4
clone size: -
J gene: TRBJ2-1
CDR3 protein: CASNSRDGNYNEQFF

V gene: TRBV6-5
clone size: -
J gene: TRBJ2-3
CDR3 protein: CASSSGAGSTQYF

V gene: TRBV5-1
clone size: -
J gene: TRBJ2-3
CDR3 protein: CASSLEGSGRLIDTQYF

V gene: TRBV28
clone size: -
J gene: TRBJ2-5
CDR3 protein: CASYGGVAGGSQETQYF

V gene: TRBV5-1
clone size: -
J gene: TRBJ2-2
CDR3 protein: CASSYGTGTNTGELFF

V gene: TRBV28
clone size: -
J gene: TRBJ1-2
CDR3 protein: CASSLSVYGYTF

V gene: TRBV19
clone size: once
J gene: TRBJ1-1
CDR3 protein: CASSMGRDTEAFF

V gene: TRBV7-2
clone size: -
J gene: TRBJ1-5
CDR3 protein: CASSFRVSNQPQHF

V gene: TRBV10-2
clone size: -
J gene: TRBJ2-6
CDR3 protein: CASSEVLSGANVLTF

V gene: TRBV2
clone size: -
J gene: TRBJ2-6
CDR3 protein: CASSDGTGPSGANVLTF

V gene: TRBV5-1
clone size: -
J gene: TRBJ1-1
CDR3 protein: CASSLPEITEAFF

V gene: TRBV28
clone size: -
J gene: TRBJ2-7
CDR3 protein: CASGIDRGGEQYF